The 27 T cell receptor beta chains below all came from one sample that was sequenced in a study of blood T cell repertoires in COVID-19. Repertoires were generated with immunoSEQ multiplex PCR, while TCRdb's copy carries only in-frame clones and drops some. The repertoire has around 70,000 clones, 84% of them found once; the top ten carry approximately 35%. The sequenced sample consisted of peripheral blood. The receptors shown here come from a man in his 70s with acute or convalescent COVID-19.

The J gene is TRBJ2-3, the V gene TRBV2; the match to TRBD1 covers 7 bases. This CDR3 spans 14 amino acids. CDR1 SNHLY and CDR2 FYNNEI come from the germline V gene. V dropped 5 bases and J dropped 1; count of bases not matched to a gene: 3. This CDR3 is CASSRQGGTDTQYF. In DNA form, the CDR3 reads TGTGCCAGCAGTCGACAGGGTGGCACAGATACGCAGTATTTT.

This clone was observed a few times. The V gene is TRBV3-1 (or the pseudogene TRBV3-2), the J gene TRBJ2-3, with 7 nucleotides matching TRBD1. Germline CDR1 LGHDT, CDR2 YNNKEL (reference sequence). This CDR3 region has 15 residues. The V and J ends lost 3 bases and 3 bases, in that order; junction bases with no gene match: 6. The DNA for the CDR3 is TGTGCCAGCAGCCATCGGACAGGTTCGACAGATACGCAGTATTTT. It codes for CASSHRTGSTDTQYF.

The V call is TRBV6-2 or TRBV6-3, the J call TRBJ2-1; 8 positions agree with TRBD2. The CDR3 covers 17 residues. Germline CDR1 is MNHEY and CDR2 is SVGEGT. V shed 4 bases, J shed 0 bases, and the junction held 8 bases outside the gene matches. CDR3 nucleotides: TGTGCCAGCAGTTCTCATCCGGGACTAGGCTCCTACAATGAGCAGTTCTTC. Its protein is CASSSHPGLGSYNEQFF.

This clone is a singleton in its sample. The gene calls are TRBV15 and TRBJ1-4; 11 nucleotides agree with TRBD1. Unmatched junction bases numbered 10, after V lost 5 bases and J lost 5 bases. The germline gives CDR1 LNHNV, CDR2 YYDKDF (reference sequence). This CDR3 region has 17 residues. This CDR3 is CATSAGDRGSGNEKLFF. CDR3 nucleotide sequence: TGTGCCACCAGCGCCGGGGACAGGGGGAGCGGAAATGAAAAACTGTTTTTT.

The genes are TRBV18 and TRBJ1-5, with a weak D call TRBD1 (6 bases). Trimming removed 3 bases from V and 9 bases from J, with 15 bases in between. The CDR3 length is 14 residues. Per germline, CDR1 KGHSH and CDR2 LQKENI. CDR3: CASSPDTGRGPQHF. CDR3 bases: TGTGCCAGCTCACCCGATACAGGGAGGGGGCCCCAGCATTTT.

The genes are TRBV19 and TRBJ2-7, with D possibly matching TRBD1 (5 bases). The CDR3 is made up of 12 amino acids. Germline V gives CDR1 LNHDA, CDR2 SQIVND (reference sequence). Deletions cut 0 bases from V and 5 bases from J, with 5 bases between. CDR3 amino acids: CASSIDRDEQYF. In DNA, the CDR3 is TGTGCCAGTAGTATAGACAGGGACGAGCAGTACTTC.

The chain recombines TRBV9 with TRBJ1-2, with unresolved D. In germline, CDR1 is SGDLS, CDR2 YYNGEE. This CDR3 region has 11 residues. CDR3 sequence reads: CAPKLVDGYTF. CDR3 nucleotides: TGTGCACCCAAATTGGTAGATGGCTACACCTTC.

This chain links TRBV4-1 with TRBJ1-1; D not resolved. Trimming stripped 2 bases from V and 4 bases from J, with 14 bases between. There are 15 residues in the CDR3. Germline-derived CDR1 and CDR2 are MGHRA and YSYEKL. The CDR3, as DNA: TGCGCCAGCAGCCAAAGAGTAGCGGGGATCACTGAAGCTTTCTTT. This gives the protein CASSQRVAGITEAFF.

This chain links TRBV27 with TRBJ2-7; weak D call: TRBD2 (7 bases). The length of the CDR3 is 16 residues. The germline V and J ends were trimmed by 5 bases and 3 bases, with 20 bases remaining between them. Germline values: CDR1 MNHEY, CDR2 SMNVEV (reference sequence). This chain's CDR3 is CASSPSGGELNYEQYF. CDR3 nucleotides: TGTGCCAGCAGTCCCTCGGGGGGCGAGTTAAACTACGAGCAGTACTTC.

The rearrangement joins TRBV5-6 to TRBJ2-7; 8 nucleotides match TRBD1. J lost 0 bases, V lost 0 bases, and 5 bases had no gene match. Germline CDR1 SGHDT, CDR2 YYEEEE. This CDR3 spans 16 amino acids. The DNA for the CDR3 is TGTGCCAGCAGCTTGGGAGACAGGGGCCGCTCCTACGAGCAGTACTTC. This sequence encodes CASSLGDRGRSYEQYF.

The rearrangement links TRBV9 to TRBJ2-3; 10 bases are shared with TRBD1. The CDR3 covers 14 residues. V lost 6 bases, J lost 6 bases, and 7 bases stayed unmatched. Germline V gives CDR1 SGDLS, CDR2 YYNGEE. The CDR3 region has the DNA TGTGCCAGCAACCGGGACAGGGGATGGGATACGCAGTATTTT. This translates into CASNRDRGWDTQYF.

The V and J genes are TRBV2 and TRBJ2-3; possible D gene TRBD2, 6 bases. V was clipped by 7 bases and J by 0 bases, with 14 bases between them. The V gene's germline CDR1 is SNHLY and CDR2 FYNNEI. The CDR3 contains 15 residues. In nucleotides, the CDR3 is TGTGCCAGCAAGGCGTTAGCGGATAGCACAGATACGCAGTATTTT. It yields the protein CASKALADSTDTQYF.

This sequence joins TRBV9 and TRBJ2-1, with D maybe TRBD1 (5 bases). V was trimmed by 0 bases and J by 3 bases, leaving 13 bases between them. The CDR3 totals 16 residues. From germline, CDR1 is SGDLS and CDR2 YYNGEE. The CDR3 protein is CASSVGGRAGYNEQFF. CDR3 coding DNA: TGTGCCAGCAGCGTAGGAGGCAGGGCAGGCTACAATGAGCAGTTCTTC.

The genes are TRBV6-5 and TRBJ1-5; the D gene is possibly TRBD1 (6 bases). V lost 6 bases and J 3 bases, leaving 15 bases between the germline ends. CDR1 is MNHEY, CDR2 SVGAGI, per germline. CDR3 length equals 15 residues. In DNA form, the CDR3 reads TGTGCCAGCAGGGACCTCCTGGGGGCCAATCAGCCCCAGCATTTT. This codes for CASRDLLGANQPQHF.

The genes are TRBV7-2 and TRBJ2-3; the match to TRBD2 covers 9 bases. This CDR3 spans 14 amino acids. With 6 bases clipped from V and 5 bases from J, the junction kept 6 bases outside the gene matches. Looked up from germline, CDR1 is SGHTA and CDR2 is FQGNSA. CDR3 sequence: CASRSGGPGDTQYF. In DNA form, the CDR3 reads TGTGCCAGCAGGAGCGGGGGGCCGGGAGATACGCAGTATTTT.

The chain is built from TRBV5-1 and TRBJ1-3; D possibly corresponds to TRBD1 (6 bases). The CDR3 sequence is 14 residues long. Germline V lookup: CDR1 SGHRS, CDR2 YFSETQ. V was cut by 5 bases and J by 6 bases, with 15 bases left in between. CDR3 coding DNA: TGCGCCAGCAGTTTAGTGGGGGCGGAAAACACCATATATTTT. Translation: CASSLVGAENTIYF.

The rearrangement links TRBV19 to TRBJ2-5; tentative D call: TRBD1 (6 bases). Germline-derived CDR1 and CDR2 are LNHDA and SQIVND (reference sequence). V lost 3 bases and J 5 bases, leaving 25 bases between the germline ends. The CDR3 extends over 18 amino acids. CDR3 in DNA: TGTGCCAGTAGTATTTTAGTTCGTGAGGGGGTTCAGGAGGAGACCCAGTACTTC. Protein product: CASSILVREGVQEETQYF.

The chain is built from TRBV3-1 (or the pseudogene TRBV3-2) and TRBJ2-7; D remains unclear. Germline V gene sequence: CDR1 LGHDT, CDR2 YNNKEL (reference sequence). The V end lost 2 bases, the J end lost 0 bases, and 8 bases lay between the germline ends. The CDR3 covers 14 residues. This CDR3 reads CASSQRSSSYEQYF. Here the CDR3 DNA reads TGTGCCAGCAGCCAAAGATCCAGCTCCTACGAGCAGTACTTC.

This clone was seen a few times. The chain links TRBV2 to TRBJ1-2; TRBD1 matches at 9 bases. Unmatched junction bases numbered 9, after V lost 4 bases and J lost 6 bases. Germline CDR1 is SNHLY and CDR2 is FYNNEI. The CDR3 sequence is 15 residues long. Written as DNA, the CDR3 is TGTGCCAGCAGTGTCTCCCGGACAGGGGCTGATGGCTACACCTTC. Translation gives CASSVSRTGADGYTF.

This clone was observed a handful of times. The chain has TRBV7-2 and TRBJ2-5, with a possible D match to TRBD1 (6 bases). The CDR3 runs to 13 residues. Germline loops: CDR1 SGHTA, CDR2 FQGNSA. The germline V and J ends were trimmed by 7 bases and 4 bases, with 13 bases remaining between them. CDR3 DNA: TGTGCCAGCATGCGAGGACAGAGAGAGACCCAGTACTTC. Translating it yields CASMRGQRETQYF.

The genes are TRBV2 and TRBJ2-2; 9 positions agree with TRBD2. The trim removed 1 base at V and 5 bases at J, leaving 2 bases unmatched. Germline CDR1 reads SNHLY; CDR2 reads FYNNEI. The CDR3 has 15 residues. The CDR3 spells CASSEGLAGTGELFF. DNA for the CDR3: TGTGCCAGCAGTGAAGGTCTAGCGGGGACCGGGGAGCTGTTTTTT.

The V gene is TRBV27, the J gene TRBJ2-3; D is unclear. Germline values: CDR1 MNHEY, CDR2 SMNVEV (reference sequence). CDR3 length equals 13 residues. V lost 2 bases to trimming and J lost 4 bases, with 7 bases between them. The CDR3 nucleotides read TGTGCCAGCAGTTTAAAACGGGCAGATACGCAGTATTTT. Protein product: CASSLKRADTQYF.

J is TRBJ2-5 and V is TRBV5-1; 9 positions match TRBD1. The germline CDR1 and CDR2 sequences are SGHRS and YFSETQ. Trimming cost V 4 bases and J 5 bases; bases outside gene matches: 9. This CDR3 has 15 amino acids. CDR3 nucleotide sequence: TGCGCCAGCAGCCCGAAGACAGGGGGGATTGAGACCCAGTACTTC. Translation gives CASSPKTGGIETQYF.

The table lists this clone with a count of one. The rearrangement uses TRBV7-2 and TRBJ1-4; D not certain. The CDR3 extends over 14 amino acids. The V gene lost 5 bases and the J gene lost 10 bases, with 17 bases spanning the gap. The germline V gene has CDR1 SGHTA and CDR2 FQGNSA. The CDR3 DNA follows: TGTGCCAGCAGCACCGACATGGTGATTGGAAAACTGTTTTTT. Translating gives CASSTDMVIGKLFF.

The chain carries TRBV5-4 and TRBJ2-7; 10 bases line up with TRBD2. This CDR3 region has 13 residues. Per germline, CDR1 SGHNT and CDR2 YYREEE (reference sequence). The V segment lost 4 bases and the J segment 2 bases; nucleotides outside the gene matches: 0. CDR3 residues: CASSGTSAYEQYF. In DNA, the CDR3 is TGTGCCAGCAGCGGGACTAGCGCCTACGAGCAGTACTTC.

This clone was recorded only once. The chain links TRBV24-1 to TRBJ2-3; 9 bases are shared with TRBD2. The CDR3 is 15 amino acids. Germline V gene sequence: CDR1 KGHDR, CDR2 SFDVKD. The V gene end was trimmed by 2 bases and the J gene end by 7 bases; junction bases not matched to a gene: 6. CDR3 protein: CATSDSAGGRYTQYF. The CDR3 DNA follows: TGTGCCACCAGTGATTCGGCGGGGGGGCGGTATACGCAGTATTTT.

The chain carries TRBV6-5 and TRBJ2-7; TRBD2 agrees at 12 bases. Germline-derived CDR1 and CDR2 are MNHEY and SVGAGI. This CDR3 spans 16 amino acids. The ends lost 4 bases at V and 2 bases at J; junction bases unmatched: 6. CDR3 sequence reads: CASSLGLAGPPYEQYF. CDR3 DNA sequence: TGTGCCAGCAGTTTAGGACTAGCGGGACCCCCCTACGAGCAGTACTTC.